Presented here are 9 T cell receptor beta chains from one specimen sequenced in a study of metastatic and nonmetastatic thyroid tumors. Each patient went into thyroid surgery without having received any treatment. Using MiXCR, TCRdb re-called clones from the PCR reads. The sample comprises 30,000 to 45,000 clones, roughly 28% of which are singletons, and under 13% rests with the top ten. Sequenced input: blood. These TCRs come from a male donor with papillary thyroid cancer or a benign thyroid nodule (not recorded which). Some clones in this sample may be carry-over from other donors' samples.

V gene TRBV6-2 or TRBV6-3 combines with J gene TRBJ2-1; 9 bases are a match to TRBD2. The junction had 13 bases not matched to a gene; V was cut back by 7 bases and J by 3 bases. Germline CDR1 reads MNHEY; CDR2 reads SVGEGT. The CDR3 runs to 17 residues. The CDR3 DNA follows: TGTGCCAGCATTCCCGGACTAGCGAGAGGGATCTACAATGAGCAGTTCTTC. Amino acids: CASIPGLARGIYNEQFF.

The chain joins TRBV5-1 to TRBJ2-5, with TRBD1 identical over 8 bases. Losses at the gene ends were 7 bases for V and 5 bases for J; bases not matched to a gene: 7. The CDR3 extends over 13 amino acids. Germline CDR1 reads SGHRS; CDR2 reads YFSETQ. DNA for the CDR3: TGCGCCAGCTTGACAGGGGCAGGGGAGACCCAGTACTTC. Its protein is CASLTGAGETQYF.

The chain uses TRBV18 and TRBJ1-2, with D possibly matching TRBD1 (5 bases). The CDR3 is 15 amino acids. Trimming removed 0 bases at V and 8 bases at J, with 16 bases between. The germline gives CDR1 KGHSH, CDR2 LQKENI. The CDR3 sequence: CASSPPGRKQEGYTF. In DNA form, the CDR3 reads TGTGCCAGCTCACCACCGGGACGGAAGCAAGAAGGCTACACCTTC.

This clone has just a few counts. A much larger clonotype is one base distant, so this may be a read error. Other DNA variants within this sample encode the same CDR3. This chain connects TRBV12-3 or TRBV12-4 to TRBJ2-7, with D possibly being TRBD1 (6 bases). CDR3 length: 13 residues. CDR3 sequence reads: CASSQGWLYEQYF. CDR3 DNA sequence: TGTGCCAGCAGTCAGGGGTGGCTCTACGAGCAGTATTTC.

The chain employs TRBV28 and TRBJ2-7, with 7 bases that match TRBD1. V gave up 5 bases and J gave up 3 bases; unmatched junction bases: 7. Germline assignment: CDR1 MDHEN and CDR2 SYDVKM. The CDR3 consists of 14 residues. The CDR3 loop is CASSRIGQVYEQYF. DNA of the CDR3: TGTGCCAGCAGTAGGATTGGACAGGTCTACGAGCAGTACTTC. The full variable domain, its missing parts supplied by reference TRBV28 and TRBJ2-7, is DVKVTQSSRYLVKRTGEKVFLECVQDMDHENMFWYRQDPGLGLRLIYFSYDVKMKEKGDIPEGYSVSREKKERFSLILESASTNQTSMYLCASSRIGQVYEQYFGPGTRLTVT.

This clone was seen a handful of times. V and J are TRBV2 and TRBJ2-7; no clear D gene. Trimming pared 7 bases from V and 2 bases from J, leaving 9 bases between. The CDR3 covers 12 residues. Germline lookup yields CDR1 SNHLY and CDR2 FYNNEI. CDR3 nucleotides: TGTGCCAGCACGAAGGAGACCTACGAGCAGTACTTC. Amino acid sequence: CASTKETYEQYF.

This clone appeared a single time. This chain joins TRBV2 and TRBJ2-3; TRBD2 matches at 7 bases. The CDR3 runs 17 residues. Germline trimming cut 7 bases from V and 0 bases from J; bases unmatched to any gene: 13. CDR1 and CDR2 from the germline V gene are SNHLY and FYNNEI. The CDR3 region is CASMLIETSPSTDTQYF. CDR3 nucleotides: TGTGCCAGCATGTTAATCGAGACTAGCCCTAGCACAGATACGCAGTATTTT.

This clone has at least ten counts. V and J are TRBV12-3 or TRBV12-4 and TRBJ2-2; 8 positions agree with TRBD2. Trimming removed 6 bases from V and 2 bases from J; junction bases left unmatched: 8. The CDR3 has 16 amino acids. In DNA form, the CDR3 reads TGTGCCAGCAGCGATAGCGGGACCTCCAACACCGGGGAGCTGTTTTTT. Its protein is CASSDSGTSNTGELFF.

In this sample, this clone turned up a few times. The rearrangement uses TRBV20-1 and TRBJ2-7; 10 bases map to TRBD2. The CDR3 loop spans 13 amino acids. The J segment lost 5 bases and the V segment lost 4 bases, leaving 5 bases of the junction unmatched. Germline CDR1 reads DFQATT; CDR2 reads SNEGSKA (reference sequence). As DNA, the CDR3 is TGCAGTGCTACCCTTCTAGCGGGAGACGAGCAGTACTTC. This gives the protein CSATLLAGDEQYF.